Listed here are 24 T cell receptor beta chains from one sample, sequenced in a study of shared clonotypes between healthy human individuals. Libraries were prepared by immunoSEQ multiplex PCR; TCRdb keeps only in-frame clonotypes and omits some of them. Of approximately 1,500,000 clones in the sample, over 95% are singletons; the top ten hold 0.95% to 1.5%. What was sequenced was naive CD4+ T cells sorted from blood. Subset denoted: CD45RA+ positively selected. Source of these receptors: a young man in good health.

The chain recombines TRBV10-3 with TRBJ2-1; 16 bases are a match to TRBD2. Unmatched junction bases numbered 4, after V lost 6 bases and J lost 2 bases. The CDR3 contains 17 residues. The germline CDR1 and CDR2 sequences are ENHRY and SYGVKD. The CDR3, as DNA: TGTGCCATCAGGCGGGGACTAGCGGGAGGGACCTACAATGAGCAGTTCTTC. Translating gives CAIRRGLAGGTYNEQFF.

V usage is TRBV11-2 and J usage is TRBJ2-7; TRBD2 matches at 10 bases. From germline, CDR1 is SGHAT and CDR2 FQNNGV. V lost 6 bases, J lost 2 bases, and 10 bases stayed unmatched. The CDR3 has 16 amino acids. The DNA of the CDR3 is TGTGCCAGCAGTCAGAGGCTCCTAGCGGGGGCCTACGAGCAGTACTTC. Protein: CASSQRLLAGAYEQYF. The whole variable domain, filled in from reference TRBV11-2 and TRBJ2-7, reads EAGVAQSPRYKIIEKRQSVAFWCNPISGHATLYWYQQILGQGPKLLIQFQNNGVVDDSQLPKDRFSAERLKGVDSTLKIQPAKLEDSAVYLCASSQRLLAGAYEQYFGPGTRLTVT.

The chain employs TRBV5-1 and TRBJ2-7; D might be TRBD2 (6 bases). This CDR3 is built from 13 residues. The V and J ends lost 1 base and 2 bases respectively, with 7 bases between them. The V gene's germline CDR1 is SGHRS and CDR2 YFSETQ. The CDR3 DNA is TGCGCCAGCAGCTTGTCGGGAGCCTACGAGCAGTACTTC. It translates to CASSLSGAYEQYF.

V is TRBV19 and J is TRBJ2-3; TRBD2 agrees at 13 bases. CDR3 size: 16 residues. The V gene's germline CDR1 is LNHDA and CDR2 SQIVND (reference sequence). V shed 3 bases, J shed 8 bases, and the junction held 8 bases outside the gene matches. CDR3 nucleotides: TGTGCCAGTAGTATGCGGACTAGCGGGAGTGGCGGTACGCAGTATTTT. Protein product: CASSMRTSGSGGTQYF.

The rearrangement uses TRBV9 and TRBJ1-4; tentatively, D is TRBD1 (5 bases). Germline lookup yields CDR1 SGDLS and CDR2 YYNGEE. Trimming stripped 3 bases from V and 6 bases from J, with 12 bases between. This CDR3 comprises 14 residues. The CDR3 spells CASSARPGDEKLFF. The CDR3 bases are TGTGCCAGCAGCGCTCGACCGGGGGATGAAAAACTGTTTTTT. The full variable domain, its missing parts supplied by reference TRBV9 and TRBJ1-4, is DSGVTQTPKHLITATGQRVTLRCSPRSGDLSVYWYQQSLDQGLQFLIQYYNGEERAKGNILERFSAQQFPDLHSELNLSSLELGDSALYFCASSARPGDEKLFFGSGTQLSVL.

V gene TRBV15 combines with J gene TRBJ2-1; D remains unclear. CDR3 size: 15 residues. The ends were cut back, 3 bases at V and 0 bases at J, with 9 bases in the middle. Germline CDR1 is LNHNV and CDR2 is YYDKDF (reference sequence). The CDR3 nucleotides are TGTGCCACCAGCAGCACTACAAGCTCCTACAATGAGCAGTTCTTC. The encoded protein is CATSSTTSSYNEQFF.

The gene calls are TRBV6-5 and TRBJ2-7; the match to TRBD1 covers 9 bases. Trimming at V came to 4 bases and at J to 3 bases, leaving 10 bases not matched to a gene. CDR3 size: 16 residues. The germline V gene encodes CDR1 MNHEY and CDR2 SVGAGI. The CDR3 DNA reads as TGTGCCAGCAGTTTCCGCCATGGGACAGGGTACTACGAGCAGTACTTC. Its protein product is CASSFRHGTGYYEQYF.

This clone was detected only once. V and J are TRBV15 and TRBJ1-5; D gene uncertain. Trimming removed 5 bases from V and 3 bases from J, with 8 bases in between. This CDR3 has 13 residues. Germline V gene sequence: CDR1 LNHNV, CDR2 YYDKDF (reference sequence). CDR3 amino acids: CATSGQFNQPQHF. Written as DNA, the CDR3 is TGTGCCACCAGCGGGCAGTTCAATCAGCCCCAGCATTTT.

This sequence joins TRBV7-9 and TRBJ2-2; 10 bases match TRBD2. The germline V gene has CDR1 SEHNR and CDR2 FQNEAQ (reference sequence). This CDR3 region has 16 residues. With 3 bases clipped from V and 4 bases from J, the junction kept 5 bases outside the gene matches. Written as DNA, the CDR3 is TGTGCCAGCAGCTTTGGAACTAGCGGGACCACCGGGGAGCTGTTTTTT. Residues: CASSFGTSGTTGELFF. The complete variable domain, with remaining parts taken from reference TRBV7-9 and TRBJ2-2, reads DTGVSQNPRHKITKRGQNVTFRCDPISEHNRLYWYRQTLGQGPEFLTYFQNEAQLEKSRLLSDRFSAERPKGSFSTLEIQRTEQGDSAMYLCASSFGTSGTTGELFFGEGSRLTVL.

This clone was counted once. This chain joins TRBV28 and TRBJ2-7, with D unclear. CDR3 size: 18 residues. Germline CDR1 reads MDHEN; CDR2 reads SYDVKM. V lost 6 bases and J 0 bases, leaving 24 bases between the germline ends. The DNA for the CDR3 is TGTGCCAGCAGCTTGGGAAGTACACTCCTTAGATCCTCCTACGAGCAGTACTTC. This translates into CASSLGSTLLRSSYEQYF.

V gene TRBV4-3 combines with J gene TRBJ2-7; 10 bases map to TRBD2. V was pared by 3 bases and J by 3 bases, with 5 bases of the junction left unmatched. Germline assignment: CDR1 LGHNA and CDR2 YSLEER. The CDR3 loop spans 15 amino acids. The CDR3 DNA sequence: TGCGCCAGCAGCCAGACGACTAGCGGGCTCTACGAGCAGTACTTC. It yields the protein CASSQTTSGLYEQYF.

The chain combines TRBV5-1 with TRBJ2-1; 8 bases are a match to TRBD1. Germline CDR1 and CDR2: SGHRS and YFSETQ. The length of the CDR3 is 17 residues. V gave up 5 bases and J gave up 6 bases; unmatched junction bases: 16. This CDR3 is CASSSVSRTGIINEQFF. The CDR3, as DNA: TGCGCCAGCAGTTCCGTCTCTCGGACAGGGATTATCAATGAGCAGTTCTTC.

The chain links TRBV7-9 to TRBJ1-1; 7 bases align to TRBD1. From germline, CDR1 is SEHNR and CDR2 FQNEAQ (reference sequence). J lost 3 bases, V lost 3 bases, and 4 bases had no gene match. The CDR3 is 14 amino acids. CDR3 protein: CASSLGGGDTEAFF. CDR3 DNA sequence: TGTGCCAGCAGCTTGGGAGGGGGCGACACTGAAGCTTTCTTT.

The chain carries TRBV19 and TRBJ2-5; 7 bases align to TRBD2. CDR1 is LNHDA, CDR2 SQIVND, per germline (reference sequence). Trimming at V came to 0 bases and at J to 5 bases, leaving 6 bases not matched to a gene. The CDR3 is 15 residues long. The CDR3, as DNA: TGTGCCAGTAGTATAGATTCGGGGGGACTGGAGACCCAGTACTTC. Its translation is CASSIDSGGLETQYF.

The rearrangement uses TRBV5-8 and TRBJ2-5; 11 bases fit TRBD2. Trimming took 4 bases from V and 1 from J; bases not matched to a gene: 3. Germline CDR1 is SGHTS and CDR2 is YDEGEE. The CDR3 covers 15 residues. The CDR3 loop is CASSSSGRAQETQYF. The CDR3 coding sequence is TGTGCCAGCAGCAGTAGCGGGAGGGCCCAAGAGACCCAGTACTTC.

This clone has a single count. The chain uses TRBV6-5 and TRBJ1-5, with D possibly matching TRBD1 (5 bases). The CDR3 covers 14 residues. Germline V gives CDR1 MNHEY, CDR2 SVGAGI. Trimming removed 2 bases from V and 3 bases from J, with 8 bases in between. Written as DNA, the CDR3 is TGTGCCAGCAGTTACGAGGGGTACAATCAGCCCCAGCATTTT. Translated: CASSYEGYNQPQHF.

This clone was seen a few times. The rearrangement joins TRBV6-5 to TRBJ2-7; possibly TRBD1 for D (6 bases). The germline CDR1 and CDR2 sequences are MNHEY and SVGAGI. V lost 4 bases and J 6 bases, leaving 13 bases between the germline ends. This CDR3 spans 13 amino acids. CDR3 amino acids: CASSLRGWGEQYF. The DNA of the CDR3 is TGTGCCAGCAGTTTGAGGGGGTGGGGCGAGCAGTACTTC.

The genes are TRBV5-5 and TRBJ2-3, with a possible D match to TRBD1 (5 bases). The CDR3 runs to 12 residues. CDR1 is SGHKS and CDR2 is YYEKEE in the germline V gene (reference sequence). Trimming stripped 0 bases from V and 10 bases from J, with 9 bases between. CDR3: CASSLDRWPQYF. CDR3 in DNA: TGTGCCAGCAGCTTGGACAGGTGGCCGCAGTATTTT.

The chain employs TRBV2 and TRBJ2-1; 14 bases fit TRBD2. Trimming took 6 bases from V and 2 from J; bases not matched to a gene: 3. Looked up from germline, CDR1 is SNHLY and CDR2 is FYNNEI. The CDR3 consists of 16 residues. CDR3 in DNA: TGTGCCAGCAGACGACTAGCGGGGGGGACCTACAATGAGCAGTTCTTC. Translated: CASRRLAGGTYNEQFF.

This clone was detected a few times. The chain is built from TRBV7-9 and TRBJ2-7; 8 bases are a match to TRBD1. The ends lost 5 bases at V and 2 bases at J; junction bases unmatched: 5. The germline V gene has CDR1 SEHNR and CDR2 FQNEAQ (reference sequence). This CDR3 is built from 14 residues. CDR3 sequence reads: CASSPPTGAYEQYF. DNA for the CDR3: TGTGCCAGCAGCCCGCCGACAGGGGCCTACGAGCAGTACTTC.

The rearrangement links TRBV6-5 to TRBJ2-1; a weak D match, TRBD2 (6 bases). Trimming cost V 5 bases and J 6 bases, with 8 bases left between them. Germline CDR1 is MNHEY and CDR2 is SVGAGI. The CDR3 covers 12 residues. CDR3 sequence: CASSRDFNEQFF. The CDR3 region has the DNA TGTGCCAGCAGTCGGGACTTCAATGAGCAGTTCTTC.

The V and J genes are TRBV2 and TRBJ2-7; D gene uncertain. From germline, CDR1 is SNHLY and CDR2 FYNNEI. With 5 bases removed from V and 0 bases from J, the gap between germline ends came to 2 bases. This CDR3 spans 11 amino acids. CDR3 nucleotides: TGTGCCAGCAGTTTCTCCTACGAGCAGTACTTC. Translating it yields CASSFSYEQYF. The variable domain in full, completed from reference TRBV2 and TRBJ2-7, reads EPEVTQTPSHQVTQMGQEVILRCVPISNHLYFYWYRQILGQKVEFLVSFYNNEISEKSEIFDDQFSVERPDGSNFTLKIRSTKLEDSAMYFCASSFSYEQYFGPGTRLTVT.

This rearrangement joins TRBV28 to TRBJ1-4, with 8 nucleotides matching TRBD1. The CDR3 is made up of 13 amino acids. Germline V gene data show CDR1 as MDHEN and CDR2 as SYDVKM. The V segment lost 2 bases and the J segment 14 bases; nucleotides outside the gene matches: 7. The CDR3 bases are TGTGCCAGCAGTTTACCCCGGACAGGGTGGCTGTTTTTT. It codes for CASSLPRTGWLFF.

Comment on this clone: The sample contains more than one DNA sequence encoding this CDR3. The CDR3 sequence is CASSLGLAGVNEQFF. DNA of the CDR3: TGCGCCAGCAGCTTAGGGCTAGCGGGAGTAAATGAGCAGTTCTTC. The chain carries TRBV5-1 and TRBJ2-1, with TRBD2 matching over 10 bases. The germline V gene encodes CDR1 SGHRS and CDR2 YFSETQ. The CDR3 loop spans 15 amino acids. V was pared by 2 bases and J by 7 bases, with 6 bases of the junction left unmatched.